These 24 T cell receptor beta chains originate from one sample sequenced in a study of cytotoxic CD8 clonotypes in ibrutinib-treated CLL. Libraries were prepared by immunoSEQ multiplex PCR; TCRdb keeps only in-frame clonotypes and omits some of them. The table shows around 310,000 clones, with almost 80% occurring only once. The specimen comprised PBMCs, sampled before ibrutinib treatment. These receptors were collected from a human donor with chronic lymphocytic leukemia.

The chain couples TRBV4-3 to TRBJ2-2; a weak D match, TRBD1 (5 bases). V lost 0 bases, J lost 2 bases, and 16 bases lay in between. The CDR3 extends over 18 amino acids. Germline values: CDR1 LGHNA, CDR2 YSLEER. CDR3: CASSQDSRQGPNTGELFF. Written as DNA, the CDR3 is TGCGCCAGCAGCCAAGATAGTAGGCAGGGTCCTAACACCGGGGAGCTGTTTTTT.

To note about this clone: This same CDR3 is encoded by further DNA sequences in the sample. The V call is TRBV4-1, the J call TRBJ2-7; no definite D call. This CDR3 has 12 residues. Germline V gives CDR1 MGHRA, CDR2 YSYEKL. V lost 0 bases and J 3 bases, leaving 3 bases between the germline ends. The CDR3 region is CASSQDDYEQYF. CDR3 sequence (DNA): TGCGCCAGCAGCCAAGATGACTACGAGCAGTACTTC.

Note on this clone: A junction boundary mismatches the germline segment, possibly from a read error. The chain joins TRBV7-7 to TRBJ2-7; TRBD2 aligns across 7 bases. There are 14 residues in the CDR3. Per the germline V gene, CDR1 is SSHAT and CDR2 is FNYEAQ (reference sequence). The CDR3 loop reads CASSPTSAGYEQYF. In DNA form, the CDR3 reads TGTGCTAGCAGCCCAACTAGCGCCGGTTACGAGCAGTACTTC.

This sequence joins TRBV7-6 and TRBJ2-1; D assignment may be TRBD1 or TRBD2 (5 bases each). Germline V gene data show CDR1 as SGHVS and CDR2 as FNYEAQ. CDR3 length: 15 residues. Deletions cut 5 bases from V and 1 base from J, with 12 bases between. CDR3 nucleotide sequence: TGTGCCAGCAGCCCCGGGACCCAATCCTACAATGAGCAGTTCTTC. This gives the protein CASSPGTQSYNEQFF.

This clone was recorded a few times. J is TRBJ2-7 and V is TRBV5-4; 13 nucleotides agree with TRBD2. With V trimmed by 2 bases and J by 5 bases, 4 bases remained unmatched. The germline CDR1 and CDR2 sequences are SGHNT and YYREEE (reference sequence). The CDR3 runs to 15 residues. CDR3: CASSLLAGGIHEQYF. DNA for the CDR3: TGTGCCAGCAGCTTACTAGCGGGAGGGATCCACGAGCAGTACTTC.

The chain carries TRBV12-5 and TRBJ2-1; 13 bases are shared with TRBD2. CDR3 size: 18 residues. With V trimmed by 5 bases and J by 4 bases, 11 bases remained unmatched. CDR1 is LGHNT and CDR2 is FRNRAP in the germline V gene. CDR3 loop: CASGPGLAGVLPYNEQFF. The CDR3 bases are TGTGCTAGTGGTCCTGGACTAGCGGGAGTCCTACCGTACAATGAGCAGTTCTTC.

The gene calls are TRBV29-1 and TRBJ2-7; no firm D call. Germline CDR1 reads SQVTM; CDR2 reads ANQGSEA. V was pared by 6 bases and J by 0 bases, with 9 bases between. This CDR3 comprises 12 residues. CDR3 nucleotides: TGCAGCGTCGCAGTAAGCTCCTACGAGCAGTACTTC. Translation gives CSVAVSSYEQYF.

This chain links TRBV2 with TRBJ1-5; the D is unclear. Germline V gene data show CDR1 as SNHLY and CDR2 as FYNNEI. The CDR3 has 11 amino acids. The V end was cut by 3 bases, the J end by 8 bases, with 5 bases between. Written as DNA, the CDR3 is TGTGCCAGCAGTGACCCGGAGCCCCAGCATTTT. Protein: CASSDPEPQHF.

V usage is TRBV6-6 and J usage is TRBJ1-2; D is unclear. The CDR3 totals 13 residues. V gave up 6 bases and J gave up 6 bases, with 14 bases separating them. The germline CDR1 and CDR2 sequences are MNHNY and SVGAGI (reference sequence). As DNA, the CDR3 is TGTGCCAGCAGCCTTAGGGCCACGGATGGCTACACCTTC. It yields the protein CASSLRATDGYTF.

CDR3 loop: CASSVATSGRGNTIYF. CDR3 in DNA: TGTGCCAGCAGCGTAGCTACGAGTGGGAGAGGAAACACCATATATTTT. The genes are TRBV9 and TRBJ1-3; D is uncertain. V gave up 0 bases and J gave up 4 bases, with 14 bases separating them. Germline lookup yields CDR1 SGDLS and CDR2 YYNGEE. The CDR3 contains 16 residues.

The chain recombines TRBV6-5 with TRBJ2-7, with TRBD1 matching over 9 bases. V trimming: 0 bases; J trimming: 3 bases; junction bases outside the gene matches: 6. Per germline, CDR1 MNHEY and CDR2 SVGAGI. The CDR3 covers 16 residues. The CDR3 sequence: CASSYSRGQGLYEQYF. The CDR3 nucleotides read TGTGCCAGCAGTTACTCGAGGGGACAGGGACTCTACGAGCAGTACTTC.

The gene calls are TRBV30 and TRBJ2-5, with D uncertain. The CDR3 is 13 residues long. Per germline, CDR1 GTSNPN and CDR2 SVGIG (reference sequence). Trimming removed 0 bases at V and 5 bases at J, with 10 bases between. In DNA, the CDR3 is TGTGCCTGGAGTGTGGGGTTAGTTGAGACCCAGTACTTC. Translating it yields CAWSVGLVETQYF.

This clone was detected once. The rearrangement uses TRBV29-1 and TRBJ2-5; TRBD1 matches at 7 bases. With V trimmed by 3 bases and J by 0 bases, 7 bases remained unmatched. The CDR3 sequence is 15 residues long. Germline CDR1 is SQVTM and CDR2 is ANQGSEA. The CDR3 sequence is CSVEDRQGNQETQYF. The DNA for the CDR3 is TGCAGCGTTGAGGACCGACAGGGAAACCAAGAGACCCAGTACTTC.

The rearrangement joins TRBV7-3 to TRBJ1-1; the D gene is possibly TRBD1 (5 bases). This CDR3 has 16 residues. CDR1 and CDR2 from the germline V gene are SGHTA and FQGTGA. With 5 bases removed from V and 0 bases from J, the gap between germline ends came to 16 bases. The CDR3 DNA follows: TGTGCCAGCAGCACACCGGGACGGATTATGAACACTGAAGCTTTCTTT. Translated: CASSTPGRIMNTEAFF.

In the case of this clone: Other nucleotide sequences in the sample specify the same CDR3. The V call is TRBV30, the J call TRBJ2-7; no reliable D call. Germline-derived CDR1 and CDR2 are GTSNPN and SVGIG (reference sequence). Trimming removed 2 bases at V and 0 bases at J, with 5 bases between. This CDR3 region has 12 residues. DNA for the CDR3: TGTGCCTGGAGTTTGAGCTCCTACGAGCAGTACTTC. It translates to CAWSLSSYEQYF. Combining the CDR3 with reference TRBV30 and TRBJ2-7 gives the whole variable domain SQTIHQWPATLVQPVGSPLSLECTVEGTSNPNLYWYRQAAGRGLQLLFYSVGIGQISSEVPQNLSASRPQDRQFILSSKKLLLSDSGFYLCAWSLSSYEQYFGPGTRLTVT.

This chain connects TRBV6-5 to TRBJ1-2; 9 nucleotides line up with TRBD1. V was pared by 4 bases and J by 8 bases, with 14 bases of the junction left unmatched. This CDR3 comprises 16 residues. Germline CDR1 reads MNHEY; CDR2 reads SVGAGI. In DNA form, the CDR3 reads TGTGCCAGCAGTTCCGTCAATTACAGGGGGCGCGGGGGCTACACCTTC. As protein: CASSSVNYRGRGGYTF.

This chain's CDR3 is CASSGQRSYEQYF. Here the CDR3 DNA reads TGCGCCAGCAGTGGTCAACGCTCCTACGAGCAGTACTTC. The J gene is TRBJ2-7, the V gene TRBV5-1; D is uncertain. The CDR3 is 13 amino acids. With 5 bases removed from V and 0 bases from J, the gap between germline ends came to 9 bases. Germline V gives CDR1 SGHRS, CDR2 YFSETQ.

The rearrangement uses TRBV6-4 and TRBJ2-1, with a weak D call TRBD2 (5 bases). Trimming took 2 bases from V and 7 from J, leaving 12 bases between them. The CDR3 has 14 residues. The germline CDR1 and CDR2 sequences are MRHNA and SNTAGT. The CDR3 coding sequence is TGTGCCAGCAGTGACGAGGGATCGTGGAATGAGCAGTTCTTC. It codes for CASSDEGSWNEQFF.

Here the CDR3 DNA reads TGTGCCAGCAGTCCCCGCAGTGGATATGGGGACTCTGGGGCCAACGTCCTGACTTTC. Translated: CASSPRSGYGDSGANVLTF. The rearrangement links TRBV27 to TRBJ2-6, with D unresolved. CDR1 is MNHEY and CDR2 is SMNVEV in the germline V gene (reference sequence). The ends were cut back, 5 bases at V and 0 bases at J, with 20 bases in the middle. The CDR3 is made up of 19 amino acids. Based on the CDR3 plus reference TRBV27 and TRBJ2-6, the full variable domain is EAQVTQNPRYLITVTGKKLTVTCSQNMNHEYMSWYRQDPGLGLRQIYYSMNVEVTDKGDVPEGYKVSRKEKRNFPLILESPSPNQTSLYFCASSPRSGYGDSGANVLTFGAGSRLTVL.

This rearrangement joins TRBV28 to TRBJ1-1; perhaps TRBD1 as D (5 bases). The CDR3 has 14 amino acids. The ends were cut back, 5 bases at V and 10 bases at J, with 20 bases in the middle. Germline V CDR1 and CDR2: MDHEN, SYDVKM. CDR3 protein: CASSDTGPLFSAFF. CDR3 sequence (DNA): TGTGCCAGCAGTGATACGGGACCTCTGTTTTCAGCTTTCTTT.

This chain uses TRBV5-1 with TRBJ2-7; the D is unclear. CDR1 is SGHRS, CDR2 YFSETQ, per germline. The CDR3 contains 14 residues. With 4 bases removed from V and 3 bases from J, the gap between germline ends came to 14 bases. The CDR3 DNA reads as TGCGCCAGCAGCCTGGAAGGCACAGTCTACGAGCAGTACTTC. It translates to CASSLEGTVYEQYF.

The rearrangement uses TRBV7-9 and TRBJ2-1; D is ambiguous. Germline CDR1 reads SEHNR; CDR2 reads FQNEAQ (reference sequence). The V gene lost 1 base and the J gene lost 11 bases, with 15 bases spanning the gap. The CDR3 is made up of 14 amino acids. The CDR3 region is CASSLDVDPRKQFF. The CDR3 DNA is TGTGCCAGCAGCTTAGATGTGGATCCCCGCAAGCAGTTCTTC.

This clone was observed once. CDR3 nucleotides: TGTGCCAGCATCCTCAGGCCGATGAACACTGAAGCTTTCTTT. Translated: CASILRPMNTEAFF. This chain joins TRBV11-2 and TRBJ1-1; D is unresolved. This CDR3 contains 14 residues. CDR1 is SGHAT, CDR2 FQNNGV, per germline. V lost 7 bases to trimming and J lost 0 bases, with 12 bases between them.

This clone was detected only once. The rearrangement uses TRBV7-6 and TRBJ2-5; TRBD2 agrees at 7 bases. The CDR3 runs 17 residues. Per germline, CDR1 SGHVS and CDR2 FNYEAQ. J was trimmed by 1 base and V by 4 bases; bases with no gene match: 12. The CDR3 here is CASSSNHPSSGQETQYF. The CDR3 DNA is TGTGCCAGCAGCTCGAACCATCCCTCTAGCGGCCAAGAGACCCAGTACTTC.